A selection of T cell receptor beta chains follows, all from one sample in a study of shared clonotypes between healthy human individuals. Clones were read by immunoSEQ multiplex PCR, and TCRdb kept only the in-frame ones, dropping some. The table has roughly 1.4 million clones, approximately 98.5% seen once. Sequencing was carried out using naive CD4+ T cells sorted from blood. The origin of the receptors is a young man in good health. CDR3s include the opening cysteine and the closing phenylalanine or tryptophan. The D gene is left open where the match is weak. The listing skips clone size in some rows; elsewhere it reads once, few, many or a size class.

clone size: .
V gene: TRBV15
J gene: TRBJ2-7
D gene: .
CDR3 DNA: TGTGCCACCAGCAGAGATCGACGGGTGGGAGTCGAGCAGTACTTC
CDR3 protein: CATSRDRRVGVEQYF

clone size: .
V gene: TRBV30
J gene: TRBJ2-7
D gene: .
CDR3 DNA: TGTGCCTGGAGAGACAGTCCCTACGAGCAGTACTTC
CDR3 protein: CAWRDSPYEQYF

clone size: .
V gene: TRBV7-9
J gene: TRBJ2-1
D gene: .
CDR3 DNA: TGTGCCAGCAGCTACCCCCGAGACGGGAGCTCCTACAATGAGCAGTTCTTC
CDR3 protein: CASSYPRDGSSYNEQFF

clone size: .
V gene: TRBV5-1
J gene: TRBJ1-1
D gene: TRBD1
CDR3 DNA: TGCGCCAGCAGCTCGCCGGGACAGGGTATGACTGAAGCTTTCTTT
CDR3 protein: CASSSPGQGMTEAFF

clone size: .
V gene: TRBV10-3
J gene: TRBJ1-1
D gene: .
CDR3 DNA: TGTGCCACACACAAGCGGGGGGACACTGAAGCTTTCTTT
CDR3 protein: CATHKRGDTEAFF

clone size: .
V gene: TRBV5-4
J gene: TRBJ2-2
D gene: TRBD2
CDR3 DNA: TGTGCCAGCAGCCCCGGGACTAGCGGACAGGAAGCCGGGGAGCTGTTTTTT
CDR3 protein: CASSPGTSGQEAGELFF

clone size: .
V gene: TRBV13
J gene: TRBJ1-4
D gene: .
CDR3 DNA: TGTGCCAGCAGCTTAGGAGACAGGCGTAATGAAAAACTGTTTTTT
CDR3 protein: CASSLGDRRNEKLFF

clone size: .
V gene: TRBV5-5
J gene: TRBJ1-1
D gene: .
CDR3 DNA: TGTGCCAGCAGCTTGGATTGGAACACTGAAGCTTTCTTT
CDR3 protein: CASSLDWNTEAFF

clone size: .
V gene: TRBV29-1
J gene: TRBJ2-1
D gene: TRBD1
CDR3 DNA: TGCAGCGTTGGGGACAGGGAGCAGTTCTTC
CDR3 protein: CSVGDREQFF

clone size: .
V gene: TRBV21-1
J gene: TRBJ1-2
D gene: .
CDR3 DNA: TGTGCCAGCAGCAAAGTTGGCCAGCCCTTTCGCTATGGCTACACCTTC
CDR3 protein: CASSKVGQPFRYGYTF

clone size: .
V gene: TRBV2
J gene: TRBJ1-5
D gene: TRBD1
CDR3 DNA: TGTGCCAGCAGTGAGGACAGGGGAAATCAGCCCCAGCATTTT
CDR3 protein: CASSEDRGNQPQHF

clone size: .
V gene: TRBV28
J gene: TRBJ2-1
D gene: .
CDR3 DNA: TGTGCCAGCAAGGGCTTCGGGGTGAGCTACAATGAGCAGTTCTTC
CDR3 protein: CASKGFGVSYNEQFF

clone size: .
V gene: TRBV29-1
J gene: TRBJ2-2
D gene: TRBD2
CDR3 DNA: TGCAGCGTTATCGAACTAGCGGACACCGGGGAGCTGTTTTTT
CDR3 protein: CSVIELADTGELFF

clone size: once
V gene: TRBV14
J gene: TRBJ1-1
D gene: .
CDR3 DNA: TGTGCCAGCAGCCAAGGCAGGGTATTCACTGAAGCTTTCTTT
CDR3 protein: CASSQGRVFTEAFF

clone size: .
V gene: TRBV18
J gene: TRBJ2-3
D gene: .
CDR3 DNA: TGTGCCAGCTCACCATCGGGGTTTGCAGATACGCAGTATTTT
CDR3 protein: CASSPSGFADTQYF

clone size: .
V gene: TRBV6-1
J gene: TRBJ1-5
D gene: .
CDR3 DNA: TGTGCCAGCAGGCAAACAGAAAGCAATCAGCCCCAGCATTTT
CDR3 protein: CASRQTESNQPQHF

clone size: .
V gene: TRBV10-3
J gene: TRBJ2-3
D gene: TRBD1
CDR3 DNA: TGTGCCATCAGTTATAAGGGACAGAGCACAGATACGCAGTATTTT
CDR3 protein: CAISYKGQSTDTQYF

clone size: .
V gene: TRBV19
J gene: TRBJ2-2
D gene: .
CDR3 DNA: TGTGCCAGTAGTATTCAATTAACGGACACCGGGGAGCTGTTTTTT
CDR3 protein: CASSIQLTDTGELFF

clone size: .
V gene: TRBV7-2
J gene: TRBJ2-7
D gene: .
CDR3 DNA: TGTGCCAGCAGCTACGTCGGTGGCGGAGCACGCTACGAGCAGTACTTC
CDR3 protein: CASSYVGGGARYEQYF

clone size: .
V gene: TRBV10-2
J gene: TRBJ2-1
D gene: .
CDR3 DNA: TGCGCCAGCATCCCCACTAGCCTAAAACCGGAGAGGGAGTTCTTC
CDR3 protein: CASIPTSLKPEREFF

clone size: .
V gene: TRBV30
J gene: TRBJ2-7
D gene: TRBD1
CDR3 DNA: TGTGCCTGGAGTCCTACTAGACAGGGGGCTAAGCACGAGCAGTACTTC
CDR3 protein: CAWSPTRQGAKHEQYF

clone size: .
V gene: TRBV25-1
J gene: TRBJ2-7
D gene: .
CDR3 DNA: TGTGCCAGCAGTGAGGGTGGCGAGCAGTACTTC
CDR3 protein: CASSEGGEQYF

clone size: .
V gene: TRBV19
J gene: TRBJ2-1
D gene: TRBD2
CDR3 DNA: TGTGCCAGTAGTATAGGACTAGCGGCTTACAATGAGCAGTTCTTC
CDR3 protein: CASSIGLAAYNEQFF

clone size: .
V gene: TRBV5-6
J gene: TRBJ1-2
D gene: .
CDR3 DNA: TGTGCCAGCAGCGATGACAGCTACTATGGCTACACCTTC
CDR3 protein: CASSDDSYYGYTF

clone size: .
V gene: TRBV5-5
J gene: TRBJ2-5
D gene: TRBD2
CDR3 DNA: TGTGCCAGCAGCAGGTTAGCGGGAGGGCAAAGAGAGACCCAGTACTTC
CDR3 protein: CASSRLAGGQRETQYF

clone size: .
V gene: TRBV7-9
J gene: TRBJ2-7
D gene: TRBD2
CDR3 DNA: TGTGCCAGCAGCTTCAGGACTAGCGGATATTTCTACGAGCAGTACTTC
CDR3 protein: CASSFRTSGYFYEQYF

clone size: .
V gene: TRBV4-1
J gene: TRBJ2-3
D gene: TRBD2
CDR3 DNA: TGCGCCAGCAGCCAATGGACTAGCGAGCGGGTGGCGCAGTATTTT
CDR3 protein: CASSQWTSERVAQYF

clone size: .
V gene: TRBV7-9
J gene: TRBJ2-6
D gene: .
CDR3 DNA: TGTGCCAGCAGCCACCGTGAGTTTGGCTCTGGGGCCAACGTCCTGACTTTC
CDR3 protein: CASSHREFGSGANVLTF

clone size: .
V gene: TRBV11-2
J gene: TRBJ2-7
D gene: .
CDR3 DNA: TGTGCCAGCAGCTTAAATAGGAGGGGGTCACAGCAGTACTTC
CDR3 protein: CASSLNRRGSQQYF

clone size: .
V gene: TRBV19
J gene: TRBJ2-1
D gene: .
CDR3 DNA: TGTGCCAGTAGTATAGAACTAGCAGGGAATGAGCAGTTCTTC
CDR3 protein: CASSIELAGNEQFF

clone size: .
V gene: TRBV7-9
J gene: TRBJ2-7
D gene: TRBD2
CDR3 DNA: TGTGCCAGCAGCTTAACGCGTCTAGCGGGAGCTTCTGGTTACGAGCAGTACTTC
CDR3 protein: CASSLTRLAGASGYEQYF

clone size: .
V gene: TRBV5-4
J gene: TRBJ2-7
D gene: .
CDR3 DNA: TGTGCCAGCAGCTTGGTACTCGGGCACGAGCAGTACTTC
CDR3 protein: CASSLVLGHEQYF

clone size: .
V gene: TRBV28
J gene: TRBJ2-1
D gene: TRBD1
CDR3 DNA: TGTGCCAGCAGGGAGGGGACAGGGATTGATGAGCAGTTCTTC
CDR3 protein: CASREGTGIDEQFF